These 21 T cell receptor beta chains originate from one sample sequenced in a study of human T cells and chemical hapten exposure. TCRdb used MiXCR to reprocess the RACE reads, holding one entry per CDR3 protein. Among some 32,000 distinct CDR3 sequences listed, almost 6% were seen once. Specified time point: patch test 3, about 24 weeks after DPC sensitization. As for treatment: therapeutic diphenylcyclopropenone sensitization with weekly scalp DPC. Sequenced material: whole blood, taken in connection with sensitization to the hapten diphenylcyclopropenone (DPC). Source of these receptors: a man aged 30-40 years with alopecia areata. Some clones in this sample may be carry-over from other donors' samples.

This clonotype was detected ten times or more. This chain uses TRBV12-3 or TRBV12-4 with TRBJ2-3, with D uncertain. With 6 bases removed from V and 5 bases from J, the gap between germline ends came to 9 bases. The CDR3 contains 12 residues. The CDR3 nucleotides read TGTGCCAGCAGCCCGTCCGGAGATACGCAGTATTTT. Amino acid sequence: CASSPSGDTQYF.

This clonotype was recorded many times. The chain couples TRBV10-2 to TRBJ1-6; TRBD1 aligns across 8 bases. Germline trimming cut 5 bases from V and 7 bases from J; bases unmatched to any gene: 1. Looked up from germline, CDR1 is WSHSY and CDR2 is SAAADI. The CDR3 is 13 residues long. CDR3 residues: CASSTGGNSPLHF. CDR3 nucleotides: TGCGCCAGCAGTACAGGGGGGAATTCACCCCTCCACTTT.

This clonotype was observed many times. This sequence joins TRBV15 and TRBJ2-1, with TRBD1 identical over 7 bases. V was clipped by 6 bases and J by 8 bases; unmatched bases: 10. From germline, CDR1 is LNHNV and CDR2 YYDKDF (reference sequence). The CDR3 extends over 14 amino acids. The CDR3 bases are TGTGCCACCAGGGTACAGGGGCACGGGGATGAGCAGTTCTTC. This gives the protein CATRVQGHGDEQFF.

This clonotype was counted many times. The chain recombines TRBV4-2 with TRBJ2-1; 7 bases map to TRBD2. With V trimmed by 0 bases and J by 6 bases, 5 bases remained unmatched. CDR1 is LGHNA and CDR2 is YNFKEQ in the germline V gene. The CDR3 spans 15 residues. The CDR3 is CASSQDPLATNEQFF. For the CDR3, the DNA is TGTGCCAGCAGCCAAGACCCACTAGCGACCAATGAGCAGTTCTTC.

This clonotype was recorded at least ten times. The CDR3 region is CSVEEAENQPQHF. The CDR3 DNA reads TGCAGCGTTGAAGAAGCCGAGAATCAGCCCCAGCATTTT. The rearrangement joins TRBV29-1 to TRBJ1-5; D remains ambiguous. V lost 0 bases to trimming and J lost 4 bases, with 7 bases between them. The CDR3 is made up of 13 amino acids. The germline CDR1 and CDR2 sequences are SQVTM and ANQGSEA.

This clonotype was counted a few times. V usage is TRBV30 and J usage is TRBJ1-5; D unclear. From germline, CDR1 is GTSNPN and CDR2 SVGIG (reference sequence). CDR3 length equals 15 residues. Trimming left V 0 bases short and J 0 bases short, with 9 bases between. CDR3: CAWSVKGFSNQPQHF. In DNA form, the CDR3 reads TGTGCCTGGAGTGTTAAAGGGTTTAGCAATCAGCCCCAGCATTTT.

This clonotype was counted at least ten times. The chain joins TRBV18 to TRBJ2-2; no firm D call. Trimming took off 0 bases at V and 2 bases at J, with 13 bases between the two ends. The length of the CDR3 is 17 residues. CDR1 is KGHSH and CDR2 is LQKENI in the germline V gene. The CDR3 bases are TGTGCCAGCTCACCACCGAAGGGCAGAGACAACACCGGGGAGCTGTTTTTT. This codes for CASSPPKGRDNTGELFF. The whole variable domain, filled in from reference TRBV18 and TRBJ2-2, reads NAGVMQNPRHLVRRRGQEARLRCSPMKGHSHVYWYRQLPEEGLKFMVYLQKENIIDESGMPKERFSAEFPKEGPSILRIQQVVRGDSAAYFCASSPPKGRDNTGELFFGEGSRLTVL.

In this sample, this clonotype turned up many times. The CDR3 protein is CAAGRHNQPQHF. The CDR3 nucleotides are TGTGCCGCTGGGAGGCACAATCAGCCCCAGCATTTT. The chain joins TRBV7-9 to TRBJ1-5, with D uncertain. V was trimmed by 11 bases and J by 3 bases, leaving 11 bases between them. The CDR3 has 12 residues. Germline assignment: CDR1 SEHNR and CDR2 FQNEAQ (reference sequence).

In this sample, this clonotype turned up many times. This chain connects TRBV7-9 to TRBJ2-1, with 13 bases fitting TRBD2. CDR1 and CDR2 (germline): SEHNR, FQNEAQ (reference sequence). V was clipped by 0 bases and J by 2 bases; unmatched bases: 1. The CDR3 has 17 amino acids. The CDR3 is CASSLATSGRTYNEQFF. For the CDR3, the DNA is TGTGCCAGCAGCTTAGCGACTAGCGGGAGGACCTACAATGAGCAGTTCTTC. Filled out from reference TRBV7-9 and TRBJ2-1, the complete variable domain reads DTGVSQNPRHKITKRGQNVTFRCDPISEHNRLYWYRQTLGQGPEFLTYFQNEAQLEKSRLLSDRFSAERPKGSFSTLEIQRTEQGDSAMYLCASSLATSGRTYNEQFFGPGTRLTVL.

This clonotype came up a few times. The CDR3 reads CSARDNSGYTF. The CDR3 region has the DNA TGCAGTGCTAGAGATAATTCAGGCTACACCTTC. The chain uses TRBV20-1 and TRBJ1-2, with D unresolved. Germline V gene sequence: CDR1 DFQATT, CDR2 SNEGSKA (reference sequence). V was trimmed by 0 bases and J by 8 bases, leaving 7 bases between them. The CDR3 contains 11 residues.

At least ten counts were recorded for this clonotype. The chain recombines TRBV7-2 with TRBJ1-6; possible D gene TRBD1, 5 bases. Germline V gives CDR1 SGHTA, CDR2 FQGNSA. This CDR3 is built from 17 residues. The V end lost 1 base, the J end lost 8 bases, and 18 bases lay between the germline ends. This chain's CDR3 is CASSLETGAPGDSPLHF. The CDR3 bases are TGTGCCAGCAGCTTAGAAACTGGGGCTCCGGGTGATTCACCCCTCCACTTT.

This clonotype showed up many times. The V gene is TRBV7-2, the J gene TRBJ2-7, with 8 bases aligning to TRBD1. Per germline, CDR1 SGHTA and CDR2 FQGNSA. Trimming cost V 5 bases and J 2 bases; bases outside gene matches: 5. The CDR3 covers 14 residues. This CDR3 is CASSPSGGAYEQYF. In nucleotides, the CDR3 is TGTGCCAGCAGCCCCTCAGGGGGCGCCTACGAGCAGTACTTC.

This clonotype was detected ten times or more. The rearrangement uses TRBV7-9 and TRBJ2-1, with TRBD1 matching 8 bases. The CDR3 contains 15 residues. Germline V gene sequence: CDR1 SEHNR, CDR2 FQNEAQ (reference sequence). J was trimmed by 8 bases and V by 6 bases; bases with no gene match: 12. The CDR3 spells CASRSGRGPLDEQFF. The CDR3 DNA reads TGTGCCAGCAGGTCCGGCAGGGGGCCTTTGGATGAGCAGTTCTTC.

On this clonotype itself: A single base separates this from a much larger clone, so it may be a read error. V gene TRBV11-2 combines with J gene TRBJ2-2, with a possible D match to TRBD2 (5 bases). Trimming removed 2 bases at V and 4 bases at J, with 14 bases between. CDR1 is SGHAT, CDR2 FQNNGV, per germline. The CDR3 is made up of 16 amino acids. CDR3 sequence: CASSLRATRGTGELFF. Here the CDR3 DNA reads TGTGCCAGCAGCTTAAGGGCAACCCGGGGCACCGGGGAGCTGTTTTTT.

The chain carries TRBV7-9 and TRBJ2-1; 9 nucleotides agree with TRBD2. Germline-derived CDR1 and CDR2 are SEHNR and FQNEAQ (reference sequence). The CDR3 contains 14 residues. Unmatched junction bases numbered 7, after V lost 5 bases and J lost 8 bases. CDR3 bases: TGTGCCAGCAGCATGGGACTAGCTGAGGATGAGCAGTTCTTC. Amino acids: CASSMGLAEDEQFF. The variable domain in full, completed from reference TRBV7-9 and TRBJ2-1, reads DTGVSQNPRHKITKRGQNVTFRCDPISEHNRLYWYRQTLGQGPEFLTYFQNEAQLEKSRLLSDRFSAERPKGSFSTLEIQRTEQGDSAMYLCASSMGLAEDEQFFGPGTRLTVL.

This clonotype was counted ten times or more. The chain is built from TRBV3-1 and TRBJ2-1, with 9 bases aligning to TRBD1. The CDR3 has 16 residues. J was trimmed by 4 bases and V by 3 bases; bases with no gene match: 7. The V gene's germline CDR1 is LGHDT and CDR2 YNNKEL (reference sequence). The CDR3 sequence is CASSHTGTGIYNEQFF. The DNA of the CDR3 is TGTGCCAGCAGCCACACCGGGACAGGGATTTACAATGAGCAGTTCTTC.

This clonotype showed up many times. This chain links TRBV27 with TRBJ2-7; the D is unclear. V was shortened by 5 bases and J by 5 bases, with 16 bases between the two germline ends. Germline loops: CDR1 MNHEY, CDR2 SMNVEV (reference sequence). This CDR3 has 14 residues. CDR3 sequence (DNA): TGTGCCAGCAGTCCGAAAAGACTGGGTCACGAGCAGTACTTC. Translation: CASSPKRLGHEQYF.

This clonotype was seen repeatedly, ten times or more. CDR3: CSAQGGRGGYEQYF. The CDR3 DNA follows: TGCAGTGCTCAGGGAGGCCGGGGCGGCTACGAGCAGTACTTC. V is TRBV20-1 and J is TRBJ2-7, with D tentatively TRBD2 (6 bases). Germline values: CDR1 DFQATT, CDR2 SNEGSKA (reference sequence). Trimming stripped 5 bases from V and 3 bases from J, with 17 bases between. The CDR3 extends over 14 amino acids.

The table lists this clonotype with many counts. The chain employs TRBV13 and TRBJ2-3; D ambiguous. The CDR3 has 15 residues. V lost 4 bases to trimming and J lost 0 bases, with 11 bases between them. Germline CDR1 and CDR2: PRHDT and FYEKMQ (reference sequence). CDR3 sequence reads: CASSSTPISTDTQYF. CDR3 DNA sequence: TGTGCCAGCAGCTCAACCCCCATTAGCACAGATACGCAGTATTTT.

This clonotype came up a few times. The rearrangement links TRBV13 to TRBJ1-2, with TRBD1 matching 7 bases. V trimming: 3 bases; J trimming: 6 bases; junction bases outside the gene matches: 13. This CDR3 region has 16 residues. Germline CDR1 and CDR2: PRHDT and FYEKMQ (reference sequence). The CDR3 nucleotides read TGTGCCAGCAGCTTCCGATCGACAGGGAGTAGAGATGGCTACACCTTC. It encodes CASSFRSTGSRDGYTF.

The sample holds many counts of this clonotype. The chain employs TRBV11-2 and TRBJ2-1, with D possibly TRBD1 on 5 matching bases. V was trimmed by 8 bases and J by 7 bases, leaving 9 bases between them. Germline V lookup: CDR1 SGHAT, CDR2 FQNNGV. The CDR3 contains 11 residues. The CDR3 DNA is TGTGCCAGCGACAGCTTAAATGAGCAGTTCTTC. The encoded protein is CASDSLNEQFF. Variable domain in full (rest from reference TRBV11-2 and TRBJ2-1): EAGVAQSPRYKIIEKRQSVAFWCNPISGHATLYWYQQILGQGPKLLIQFQNNGVVDDSQLPKDRFSAERLKGVDSTLKIQPAKLEDSAVYLCASDSLNEQFFGPGTRLTVL.